This T cell receptor beta chain was obtained from a study of blood T cell repertoires in COVID-19. The CDR3 is 16 amino acids. Germline values: CDR1 MNHEY, CDR2 SMNVEV (reference sequence). V lost 5 bases to trimming and J lost 7 bases; unmatched junction nucleotides: 16. Original processing notes: Quantification of nucleated cells was approximated via reference gene primer amplification. Generated by immunoSEQ multiplex PCR, the TCRdb table keeps only in-frame clones and is missing some. Clone size and V and J calls were adopted from that table, with D and trimming inferred from the DNA. The sample carries roughly 250,000 clones, under 85% recorded once.

The genes are TRBV27 and TRBJ2-5; 7 bases are a match to TRBD1. Sequences were obtained from peripheral blood. The source of this sequence is a woman between 40 and 55 years old with active or convalescent COVID-19. The CDR3 DNA sequence: TGTGCCAGCAGTCCTCTCGGACAGGCAAAGGGTGGGACCCAGTACTTC. This codes for CASSPLGQAKGGTQYF.